The 17 T cell receptor beta chains listed next were all sequenced from one sample in a study of blood T cell repertoires in COVID-19. Profiled with immunoSEQ multiplex PCR; TCRdb holds only in-frame clones, not every one. The sample yields some 270,000 clones, 80% to 90% seen once. Sequencing was performed on PBMCs or T cells enriched from blood (not recorded which). The receptors originated from a woman aged 50 to 65 who had been exposed to COVID-19.

The V gene is TRBV5-1, the J gene TRBJ1-1; D is unclear. Trimming cost V 3 bases and J 0 bases, with 15 bases left between them. The germline V gene encodes CDR1 SGHRS and CDR2 YFSETQ. This CDR3 spans 16 amino acids. This CDR3 reads CASSSREAGLNTEAFF. The CDR3 bases are TGCGCCAGCAGCTCCCGGGAGGCGGGTTTGAACACTGAAGCTTTCTTT. Based on the CDR3 plus reference TRBV5-1 and TRBJ1-1, the full variable domain is KAGVTQTPRYLIKTRGQQVTLSCSPISGHRSVSWYQQTPGQGLQFLFEYFSETQRNKGNFPGRFSGRQFSNSRSEMNVSTLELGDSALYLCASSSREAGLNTEAFFGQGTRLTVV.

The CDR3 region is CASRRGLPADTQYF. CDR3 sequence (DNA): TGTGCCAGCAGAAGGGGACTCCCAGCAGATACGCAGTATTTT. This chain connects TRBV6-5 to TRBJ2-3, with a tentative D call TRBD2 (6 bases). The germline V gene encodes CDR1 MNHEY and CDR2 SVGAGI. V lost 6 bases to trimming and J lost 4 bases, with 14 bases between them. The CDR3 spans 14 residues.

The V call is TRBV28, the J call TRBJ2-1; TRBD2 agrees at 7 bases. The CDR3 has 17 amino acids. The germline V gene has CDR1 MDHEN and CDR2 SYDVKM. V was pared by 3 bases and J by 10 bases, with 18 bases of the junction left unmatched. Written as DNA, the CDR3 is TGTGCCAGCAGTTTCTCCCGCCCCGGACTAGTAACGGTAGAGCAGTTCTTC. Protein sequence: CASSFSRPGLVTVEQFF.

The V call is TRBV7-2, the J call TRBJ2-7; 7 nucleotides match TRBD2. Germline V gives CDR1 SGHTA, CDR2 FQGNSA. The CDR3 extends over 15 amino acids. The V and J ends lost 2 bases and 0 bases, in that order; junction bases with no gene match: 4. This chain's CDR3 is CASSLRGVSSYEQYF. CDR3 bases: TGTGCCAGCAGCTTACGGGGGGTTAGCTCCTACGAGCAGTACTTC. The full variable domain, its missing parts supplied by reference TRBV7-2 and TRBJ2-7, is GAGVSQSPSNKVTEKGKDVELRCDPISGHTALYWYRQSLGQGLEFLIYFQGNSAPDKSGLPSDRFSAERTGGSVSTLTIQRTQQEDSAVYLCASSLRGVSSYEQYFGPGTRLTVT.

The chain uses TRBV7-6 and TRBJ1-5, with D perhaps matching TRBD1 (6 bases). Between the trimmed V and J ends, which lost 1 base and 3 bases, there was a span of 16 bases. This CDR3 has 17 residues. Looked up from germline, CDR1 is SGHVS and CDR2 is FNYEAQ. The DNA of the CDR3 is TGTGCCAGCAGCTTAGTTAGGTTCCCAGGGGACAATCAGCCCCAGCATTTT. It translates to CASSLVRFPGDNQPQHF.

This clone was seen a single time. V usage is TRBV6-4 and J usage is TRBJ2-5; maybe TRBD2 (6 bases). Trimming stripped 1 base from V and 4 bases from J, with 10 bases between. Germline CDR1 reads MRHNA; CDR2 reads SNTAGT. The CDR3 sequence is 14 residues long. In DNA, the CDR3 is TGTGCCAGCAGTGACTGGAACGGGGGAGAGACCCAGTACTTC. Translation gives CASSDWNGGETQYF.

V usage is TRBV12-3 or TRBV12-4 and J usage is TRBJ1-2; possibly TRBD1 for D (6 bases). This CDR3 has 13 residues. With 3 bases removed from V and 8 bases from J, the gap between germline ends came to 13 bases. The CDR3 nucleotides read TGTGCCAGCAGTTTTTCTGCAGGGGAAGGCTACACCTTC. Protein product: CASSFSAGEGYTF.

The chain employs TRBV7-9 and TRBJ1-2; 11 bases line up with TRBD1. The germline CDR1 and CDR2 sequences are SEHNR and FQNEAQ (reference sequence). The ends lost 5 bases at V and 5 bases at J; junction bases unmatched: 7. The CDR3 sequence is 15 residues long. CDR3 coding DNA: TGTGCCAGCAGCCAATCCGGGACAGGGGGATATGGCTACACCTTC. This encodes CASSQSGTGGYGYTF.

The J gene is TRBJ2-5, the V gene TRBV12-5, with 7 bases fitting TRBD1. The V gene's germline CDR1 is LGHNT and CDR2 FRNRAP. The CDR3 covers 15 residues. The V and J ends lost 6 bases and 4 bases, in that order; junction bases with no gene match: 11. CDR3 amino acids: CASGREPRGRETQYF. As DNA, the CDR3 is TGTGCTAGTGGCCGCGAGCCTAGGGGGCGAGAGACCCAGTACTTC.

This chain connects TRBV27 to TRBJ1-3; maybe TRBD1 (5 bases). Germline loops: CDR1 MNHEY, CDR2 SMNVEV (reference sequence). Trimming removed 3 bases from V and 4 bases from J, with 10 bases in between. The CDR3 runs 14 residues. CDR3 sequence: CASSFQGKGNTIYF. The CDR3 nucleotides read TGTGCCAGCAGTTTCCAGGGAAAGGGAAACACCATATATTTT.

J is TRBJ2-2 and V is TRBV19; D is undetermined. V was trimmed by 3 bases and J by 9 bases, leaving 8 bases between them. The CDR3 is 12 residues long. Germline assignment: CDR1 LNHDA and CDR2 SQIVND (reference sequence). CDR3 residues: CASSMSARELFF. CDR3 DNA sequence: TGTGCCAGTAGTATGAGTGCCAGGGAGCTGTTTTTT. The full variable domain, in which reference TRBV19 and TRBJ2-2 provide the parts outside the CDR3, is DGGITQSPKYLFRKEGQNVTLSCEQNLNHDAMYWYRQDPGQGLRLIYYSQIVNDFQKGDIAEGYSVSREKKESFPLTVTSAQKNPTAFYLCASSMSARELFFGEGSRLTVL.

J is TRBJ1-1 and V is TRBV29-1, with a weak D call TRBD1 (5 bases). Between the trimmed V and J ends, which lost 6 bases and 1 base, there was a span of 15 bases. The CDR3 runs 14 residues. The germline V gene has CDR1 SQVTM and CDR2 ANQGSEA. CDR3 sequence reads: CSVGEGQRNTEAFF. As DNA, the CDR3 is TGCAGCGTCGGGGAGGGGCAGCGGAACACTGAAGCTTTCTTT. Full variable domain (missing parts from reference TRBV29-1 and TRBJ1-1): SAVISQKPSRDICQRGTSLTIQCQVDSQVTMMFWYRQQPGQSLTLIATANQGSEATYESGFVIDKFPISRPNLTFSTLTVSNMSPEDSSIYLCSVGEGQRNTEAFFGQGTRLTVV.

This rearrangement joins TRBV7-8 to TRBJ1-2; no clear D gene. Trimming pared 0 bases from V and 8 bases from J, leaving 16 bases between. This CDR3 has 15 residues. CDR1 is SGHVS, CDR2 FQNEAQ, per germline. This CDR3 is CASSLAGTPEGGYTF. Written as DNA, the CDR3 is TGTGCCAGCAGCTTAGCGGGAACCCCAGAGGGAGGCTACACCTTC.

V and J are TRBV7-6 and TRBJ1-1, with D possibly matching TRBD1 (6 bases). The germline V gene encodes CDR1 SGHVS and CDR2 FNYEAQ. This CDR3 comprises 15 residues. Trimming removed 1 base from V and 1 base from J, with 10 bases in between. CDR3 sequence: CASSLGAGANTEAFF. The CDR3 nucleotides are TGTGCCAGCAGCTTAGGGGCAGGGGCGAACACTGAAGCTTTCTTT. The variable domain in full, with the rest retrieved from reference TRBV7-6 and TRBJ1-1, is GAGVSQSPRYKVTKRGQDVALRCDPISGHVSLYWYRQALGQGPEFLTYFNYEAQQDKSGLPNDRFSAERPEGSISTLTIQRTEQRDSAMYRCASSLGAGANTEAFFGQGTRLTVV.

The gene calls are TRBV10-2 and TRBJ2-6; D is undetermined. This CDR3 region has 15 residues. CDR1 is WSHSY, CDR2 SAAADI, per germline. Trimming shortened V by 6 bases and J by 0 bases, and 9 bases separated the two germline ends. The CDR3 DNA reads as TGCGCCAGCAGGAAGGAGTCCTCTGGGGCCAACGTCCTGACTTTC. Translated, it gives CASRKESSGANVLTF.

This rearrangement joins TRBV9 to TRBJ1-2; D unclear. V dropped 0 bases and J dropped 4 bases, with 7 bases sitting between them. This CDR3 region has 13 residues. Germline CDR1 reads SGDLS; CDR2 reads YYNGEE. The CDR3 DNA reads TGTGCCAGCAGCGTAGCCTCTTCCTATGGCTACACCTTC. Residues: CASSVASSYGYTF.

This clone was observed a single time. The V and J genes are TRBV11-2 and TRBJ1-1, with TRBD1 matching 9 bases. CDR1 SGHAT and CDR2 FQNNGV come from the germline V gene. The CDR3 consists of 12 residues. V shed 5 bases and J 10 bases; nucleotides not matched to a gene: 5. The CDR3 reads CASSPIQGAAFF. The DNA of the CDR3 is TGTGCCAGCAGCCCTATACAGGGGGCAGCTTTCTTT.